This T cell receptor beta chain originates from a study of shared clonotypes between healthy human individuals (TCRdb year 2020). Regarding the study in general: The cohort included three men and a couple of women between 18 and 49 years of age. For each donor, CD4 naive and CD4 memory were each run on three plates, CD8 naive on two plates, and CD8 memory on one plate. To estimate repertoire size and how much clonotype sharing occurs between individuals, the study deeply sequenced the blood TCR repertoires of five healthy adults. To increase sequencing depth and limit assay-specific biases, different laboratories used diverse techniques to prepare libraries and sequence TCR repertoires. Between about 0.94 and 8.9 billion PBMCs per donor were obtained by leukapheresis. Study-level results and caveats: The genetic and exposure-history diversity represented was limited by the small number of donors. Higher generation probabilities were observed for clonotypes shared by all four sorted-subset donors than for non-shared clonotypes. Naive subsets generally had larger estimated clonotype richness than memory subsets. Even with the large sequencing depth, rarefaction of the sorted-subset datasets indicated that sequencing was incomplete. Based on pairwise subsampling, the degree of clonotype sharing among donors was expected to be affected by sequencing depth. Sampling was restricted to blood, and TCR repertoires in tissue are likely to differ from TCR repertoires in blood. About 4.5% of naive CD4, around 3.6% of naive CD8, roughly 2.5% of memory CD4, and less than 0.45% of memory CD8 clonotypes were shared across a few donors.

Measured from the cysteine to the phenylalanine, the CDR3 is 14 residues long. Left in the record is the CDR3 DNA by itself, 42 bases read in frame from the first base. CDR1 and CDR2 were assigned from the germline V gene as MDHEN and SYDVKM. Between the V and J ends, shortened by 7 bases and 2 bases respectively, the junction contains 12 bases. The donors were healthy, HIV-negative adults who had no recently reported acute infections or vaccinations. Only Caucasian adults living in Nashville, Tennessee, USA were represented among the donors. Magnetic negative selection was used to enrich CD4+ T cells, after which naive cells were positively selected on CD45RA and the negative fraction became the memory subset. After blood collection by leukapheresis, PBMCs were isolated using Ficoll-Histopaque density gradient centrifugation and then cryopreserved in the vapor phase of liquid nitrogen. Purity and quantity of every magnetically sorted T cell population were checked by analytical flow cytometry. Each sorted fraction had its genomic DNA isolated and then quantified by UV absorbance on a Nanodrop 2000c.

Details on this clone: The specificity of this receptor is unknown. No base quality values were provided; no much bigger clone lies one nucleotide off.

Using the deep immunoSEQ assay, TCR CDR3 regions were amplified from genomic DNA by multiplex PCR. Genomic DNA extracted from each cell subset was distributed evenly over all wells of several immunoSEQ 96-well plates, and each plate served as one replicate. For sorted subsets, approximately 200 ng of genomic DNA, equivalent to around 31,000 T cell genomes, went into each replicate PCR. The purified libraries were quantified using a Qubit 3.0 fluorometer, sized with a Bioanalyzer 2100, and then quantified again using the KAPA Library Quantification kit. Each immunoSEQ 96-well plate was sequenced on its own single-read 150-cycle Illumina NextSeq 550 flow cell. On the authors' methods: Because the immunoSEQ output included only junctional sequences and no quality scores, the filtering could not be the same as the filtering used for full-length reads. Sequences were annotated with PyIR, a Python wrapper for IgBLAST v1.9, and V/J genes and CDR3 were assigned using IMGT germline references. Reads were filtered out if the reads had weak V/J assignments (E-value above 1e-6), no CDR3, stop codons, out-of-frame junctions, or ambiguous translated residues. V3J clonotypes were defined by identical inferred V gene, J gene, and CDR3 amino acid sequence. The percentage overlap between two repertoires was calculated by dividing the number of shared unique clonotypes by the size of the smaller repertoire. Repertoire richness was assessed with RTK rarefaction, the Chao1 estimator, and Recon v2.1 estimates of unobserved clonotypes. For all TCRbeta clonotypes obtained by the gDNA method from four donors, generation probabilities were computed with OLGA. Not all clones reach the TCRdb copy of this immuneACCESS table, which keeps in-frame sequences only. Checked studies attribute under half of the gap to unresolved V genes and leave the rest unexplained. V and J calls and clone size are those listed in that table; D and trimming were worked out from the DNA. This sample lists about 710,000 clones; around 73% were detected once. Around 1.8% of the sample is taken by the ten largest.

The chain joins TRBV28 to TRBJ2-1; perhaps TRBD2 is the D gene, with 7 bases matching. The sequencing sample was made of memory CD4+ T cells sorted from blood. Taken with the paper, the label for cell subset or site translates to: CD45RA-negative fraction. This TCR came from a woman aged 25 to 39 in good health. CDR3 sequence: CASIGGGTYNEQFF. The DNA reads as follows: TGTGCCAGCATAGGGGGGGGGACCTACAATGAGCAGTTCTTC.